Here is one T cell receptor beta chain with its context. It lacks a known antigen. Per-base quality was not reported, and no clone a single base away is much larger than it. The source of the sample is a study of beta chain features in type 1 diabetes listed by TCRdb under 2018. Concerning the study at large: Mean age, gender distribution, total cell number and subset yield did not differ between patients and healthy donors. A total of over 95,000,000 sorted cells were examined across all samples, and RNA yield correlated strongly with the number of cells per subset. In the study, TCRB repertoires of sorted circulating CD4+ T cell subsets from recently diagnosed type 1 diabetes patients were compared with those of matched healthy donors. Regulatory and stem cell-like memory subsets were isolated from only 8 patients and about 8 healthy donors, whereas naive and central memory subsets came from all 30 or so donors.

Deletion took 6 bases off V and 2 bases off J, with a span of 20 bases between the germline ends. The germline V gene gives CDR1 as MDHEN and CDR2 as SYDVKM. Spanning cysteine to phenylalanine, the CDR3 consists of 16 amino acids. Only the CDR3 part of the read is kept: 48 bases, read in frame from the first base. The entire amount of isolated RNA was reverse transcribed using the High Capacity cDNA Reverse Transcription Kit, so the sequenced TCRB transcripts were expressed ones. Deep immunoSEQ sequencing was applied to naive, central memory and regulatory T cell samples, giving an average of about 3.57 million total reads per sample. After sorted cells were lysed in RLT buffer, RNA was extracted with DNase-treated RNeasy Micro or Mini kits, with the choice depending on cell number. Each cell subset was processed separately to prevent cross-contamination, with patient and healthy donor samples processed together. TCRB sequences were amplified from cDNA with the immunoSEQ multiplex PCR, producing 87-bp fragments spanning the CDR3 region. Sequencing of the amplicons was done on the Illumina HiSeq platform. The paper's processing steps were these. PCR bias was corrected computationally using synthetic template baselines, and reads within Hamming distance 2 were collapsed, with unmergeable singletons discarded. By aligning reads against IMGT, V, D and J genes, CDR3 length, and insertions or deletions at six rearrangement sites were assigned. Within each subset, clonotype counts were normalized to sorted cell number, after which true diversity and Gini coefficients were computed with the tcR R package. The overlap coefficient, calculated on TCRB nucleotide sequences, was used to quantify repertoire sharing. TCRdb retrieved this table from immuneACCESS and kept in-frame rearrangements only. Not all clones are present; in checked studies, unresolved V genes account for under half, and no reason is known for the remainder. V and J calls and clone size are copied from that table; D and trimming were computed from the DNA. The sample table contains approximately 170,000 clones; only one count was recorded for 7% to 9% of them. Of the sample, approximately 0.54% is held by the ten largest clones.

From each donor, a single peripheral blood sample of approximately 110 mL on average was drawn into heparinised tubes. Naive, central memory, regulatory and stem cell-like memory CD4+ T cells were sorted on a BD FACSAria II using a panel including CD45RO, CCR7, CD25, CD127, CD95 and CD27. Purity was above 95% for every sorted population. PBMCs were isolated immediately by Lymphoprep density gradient centrifugation and stained directly without culture. So that batch effects would be minimized, each experiment stained and sorted samples in pairs, pairing one healthy donor with one patient. General findings and caveats noted by the study authors: Type 1 diabetes patients showed a moderate but significant shortening of TCRB CDR3 length in all four CD4+ subsets. At VDJ recombination sites, patients with type 1 diabetes made fewer insertions and deleted more nucleotides, a pattern implying thymic rearrangement abnormalities. HLA sub-analyses involved small numbers of individuals, so any influence of HLA type on TCRB rearrangement remained unresolved. The naive, central memory and regulatory TCRB repertoires appeared to resemble one another more closely among patients than among healthy donors. Shorter templates might be favored by PCR, yet because patient and control samples were amplified and corrected together, any such skew would affect both groups equally. Because cDNA rather than genomic DNA was sequenced, highly expressing activated cells could have been over-represented, although no difference in activation and CD3 levels was found between groups.

The V and J genes are TRBV28 and TRBJ2-7; a tentative D call is TRBD2 (7 bases match). Sequencing was done on a sample of central memory CD4+ T cells from blood. The clonotype originates from a man between 18 and 29 years old with type 1 diabetes. The CDR3 protein: CASSYPLGGGAYEQYF. The sequence in DNA is TGTGCCAGCAGCTACCCTCTCGGAGGGGGGGCCTACGAGCAGTACTTC.